Given below is one T cell receptor beta chain in context. Its antigen is currently not known. No quality values exist for individual bases; no much larger clone is one base distant. The data were taken from a study of graft-versus-host responses after intestinal transplantation listed by TCRdb under 2021. Concerning the study at large: Multivisceral, liver-intestinal, or isolated intestinal transplants were received by the recipients. A cohort of under 30 intestinal transplant recipients, including one retransplant, was enrolled, and 3 patients lacking pretransplant specimens were excluded. Graft-versus-host and host-versus-graft alloreactive T cell clones were tracked in the graft, circulation and bone marrow after intestinal transplantation using bulk TCR-beta CDR3 sequencing. A peak of at least 4% donor T cells among recipient peripheral blood mononuclear cells was the definition used for donor T cell macrochimerism. To identify alloreactive clones, pre-transplant mixed lymphocyte reaction products were sequenced and then compared with unstimulated pre-transplant donor and recipient T cells. Rather than going through the commercial service, samples from a few later patients were sequenced in-house on an Illumina MiSeq and processed with MiXCR. All recipients received anti-thymocyte globulin induction followed by maintenance tacrolimus and steroids for two to four years.

The library was obtained by the immunoSEQ multiplex PCR assay. In most patients, genomic DNA was isolated using the Qiagen DNeasy Blood and Tissue Kit and sent frozen to Adaptive Biotechnologies for TCR sequencing. High-throughput TCR-beta CDR3 sequencing of genomic DNA from most patients was performed by Adaptive Biotechnologies. In the authors' own workflow: Adaptive's ImmunoSEQ software was the source of the TCR sequencing data for 18 patients, while three other patients were processed with MiXCR and VDJtools. To correct CD4 versus CD8 sorting errors, sequences present in both subsets at a frequency ratio below 5:1 were removed. CDR3 nucleotide sequences shared between donor and recipient were removed because their origin could not be assigned. Alloreactive clones required at least 2-fold expansion over unstimulated cells and minimum CFSE-low frequency of 0.002% (template counts) or 0.001% (read counts). Clones were considered mappable if detected in sequenced pre-transplant spleen, lymph node, or MLR CFSE-low populations of the donor or recipient. Cumulative frequency of alloreactive clones was calculated as a percentage of all sequences weighted by copy number. TCRdb provides this immuneACCESS table in a form limited to in-frame rearrangements. Some clones are lacking; in checked studies, under half of them reflect an unresolved V gene, and why the rest are absent is not known. The DNA was the basis for D and trimming; V, J and clone size are from that table. Within this sample are 55,000 to 80,000 clones, with roughly nine tenths of them counted one time only. The ten largest make up less than 2% of the sample.

Overall results and qualifications from the work: The relatively low number and heterogeneity of intestinal transplant patients limited the conclusions. Peak levels of circulating GvH clones were associated with declines in HvG clones early after transplant. Patients with donor T cell macrochimerism had high GvH to HvG T cell clonal ratios in their allografts. GvH clones were detected in recipient bone marrow, and some of these GvH clones were observed earlier in ileal mucosa or blood, consistent with an intestinal mucosal origin.

The CDR3 has 17 amino acids, counting the end cysteine and phenylalanine. Left in the record is the CDR3 DNA by itself, 51 bases read in frame from the first base. From a lookup of the germline V gene, CDR1 and CDR2 are MGHRA and YSYEKL. The germline V end is reduced by 4 bases and the J end by 0 bases; junction bases left unmatched: 9. The sample's time point label is to be understood as: cells obtained before transplantation from donor or recipient. CD3+CD4+ and CD3+CD8+ populations were FACS-sorted from unstimulated pre-transplant donor and recipient cells taken from spleen or lymph nodes. This receptor was obtained from a human donor who was the organ donor for an intestinal transplant. This chain joins TRBV4-1 to TRBJ1-3; 7 bases in between match TRBD1. This material consisted of unstimulated CD8+ T cells sorted from spleen or lymph node cells, taken before transplant. The CDR3 amino acid sequence is: CASSPGGQSYSGNTIYF. In nucleotide form, the sequence is TGCGCCAGCAGCCCCGGGGGACAGTCTTACTCTGGAAACACCATATATTTT.